The T cell receptor (beta chain) described here comes from a study of cytomegalovirus exposure and HLA in healthy donors. At the level of the study: Earlier, 150 million to 200 million T cells were analyzed, and fewer than 120 million unique TCR beta sequences were found among them. Of 300 to 450 genotyped donors, roughly 81% clustered with self-reported Caucasian donors. Study outcomes and limitations: A highly shared variant cluster was judged a likely technical artifact.

V was pared by 1 base and J by 2 bases, with 6 bases of the junction left unmatched. This CDR3 spans 15 amino acids. The germline gives CDR1 SQVTM, CDR2 ANQGSEA. Amplification used 60 Vbeta primers and 13 Jbeta primers. Generated by immunoSEQ multiplex PCR, the TCRdb table keeps only in-frame clones and is missing some. Among about 210,000 clones listed, around 75% were seen once. Points on this clone: Its antigen is not known.

Unrecorded immune exposures were likely, despite nominal health at sampling. This clonotype was obtained from a male donor in good health and CMV-seropositive. The specimen was PBMCs. The chain links TRBV29-1 to TRBJ2-7; 9 bases align to TRBD1. DNA of the CDR3: TGCAGCGTTGAAGGACCGGGACAGGGCGCCTACGAGCAGTACTTC. Translated: CSVEGPGQGAYEQYF.